This TCR beta chain was documented in a study of cytomegalovirus exposure and HLA in healthy donors. The PCR contained 60 Vbeta and 13 Jbeta primers. Repertoires were generated with immunoSEQ multiplex PCR, while TCRdb's copy carries only in-frame clones and drops some. The sample records about 140,000 clones, 75% to 90% being singletons. This CDR3 spans 15 amino acids. V was clipped by 3 bases and J by 7 bases; unmatched bases: 13. Germline CDR1 and CDR2: GTSNPN and SVGIG (reference sequence). The clonotype originates from a female donor in good health and CMV-seronegative. Sample: PBMCs. V is TRBV30 and J is TRBJ1-2; 8 bases match TRBD1. The CDR3 spells CAWSPAHRGSAGYTF. The CDR3 region has the DNA TGTGCCTGGAGCCCGGCTCACAGGGGGTCTGCTGGCTACACCTTC.